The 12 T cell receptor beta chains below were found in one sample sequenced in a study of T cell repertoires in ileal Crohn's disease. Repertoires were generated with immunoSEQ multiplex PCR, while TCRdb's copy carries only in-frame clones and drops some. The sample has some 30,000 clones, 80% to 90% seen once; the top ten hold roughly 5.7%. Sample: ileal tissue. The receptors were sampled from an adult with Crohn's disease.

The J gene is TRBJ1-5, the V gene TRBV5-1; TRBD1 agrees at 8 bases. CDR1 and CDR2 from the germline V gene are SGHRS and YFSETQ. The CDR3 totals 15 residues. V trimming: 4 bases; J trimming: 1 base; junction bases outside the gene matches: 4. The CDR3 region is CASSRWTGSNQPQHF. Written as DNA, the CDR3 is TGCGCCAGCAGCCGATGGACAGGGAGCAATCAGCCCCAGCATTTT.

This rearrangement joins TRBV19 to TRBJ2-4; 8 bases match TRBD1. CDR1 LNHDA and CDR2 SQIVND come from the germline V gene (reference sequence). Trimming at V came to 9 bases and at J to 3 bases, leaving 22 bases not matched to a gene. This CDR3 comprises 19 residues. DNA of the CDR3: TGTGCCAGGCCTTGGAGCCTCGGACAGGGACGGGTAGGCAAAAACATTCAGTACTTC. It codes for CARPWSLGQGRVGKNIQYF.

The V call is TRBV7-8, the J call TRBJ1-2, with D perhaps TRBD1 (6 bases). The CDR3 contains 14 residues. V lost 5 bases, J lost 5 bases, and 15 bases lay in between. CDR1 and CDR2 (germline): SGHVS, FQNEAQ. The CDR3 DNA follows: TGTGCCAGCAGCCCCCGACAGGCTACATATGGCTACACCTTC. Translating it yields CASSPRQATYGYTF.

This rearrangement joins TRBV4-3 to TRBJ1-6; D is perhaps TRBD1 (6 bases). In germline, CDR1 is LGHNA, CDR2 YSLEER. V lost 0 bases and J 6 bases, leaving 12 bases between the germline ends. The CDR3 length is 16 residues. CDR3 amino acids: CASSQDYADSNSPLHF. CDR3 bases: TGCGCCAGCAGCCAAGATTATGCGGACAGTAATTCACCCCTCCACTTT.

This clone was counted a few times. The CDR3 sequence is CASSPLDRQETQYF. In nucleotides, the CDR3 is TGTGCCAGCAGCCCCCTGGACAGGCAAGAGACCCAGTACTTC. V gene TRBV7-7 combines with J gene TRBJ2-5; 7 positions agree with TRBD1. CDR1 and CDR2 from the germline V gene are SSHAT and FNYEAQ (reference sequence). J was trimmed by 2 bases and V by 5 bases; bases with no gene match: 5. This CDR3 is built from 14 residues.

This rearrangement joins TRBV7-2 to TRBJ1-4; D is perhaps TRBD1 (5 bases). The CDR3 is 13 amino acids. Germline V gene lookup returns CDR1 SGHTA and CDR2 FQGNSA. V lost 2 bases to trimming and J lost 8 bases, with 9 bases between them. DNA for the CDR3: TGTGCCAGCAGCTTACAGGGCCGCGAAAAACTGTTTTTT. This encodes CASSLQGREKLFF.

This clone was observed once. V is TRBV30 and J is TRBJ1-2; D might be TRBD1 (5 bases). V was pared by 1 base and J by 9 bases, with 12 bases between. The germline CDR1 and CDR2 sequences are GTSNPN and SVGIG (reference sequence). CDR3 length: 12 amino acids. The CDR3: CAWSGGILSYTF. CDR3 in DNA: TGTGCCTGGAGTGGGGGCATTTTAAGCTACACCTTC.

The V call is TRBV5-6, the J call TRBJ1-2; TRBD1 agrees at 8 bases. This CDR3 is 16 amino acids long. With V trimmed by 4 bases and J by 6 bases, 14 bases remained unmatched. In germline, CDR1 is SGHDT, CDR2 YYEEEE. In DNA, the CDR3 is TGTGCCAGCAGCCGCCGCCCAGTATACAGGGGGAATGGCTACACCTTC. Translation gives CASSRRPVYRGNGYTF.

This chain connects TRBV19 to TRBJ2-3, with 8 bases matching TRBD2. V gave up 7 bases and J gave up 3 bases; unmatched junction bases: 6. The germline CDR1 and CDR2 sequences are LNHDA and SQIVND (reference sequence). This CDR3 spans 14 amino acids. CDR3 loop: CASTWTSLTDTQYF. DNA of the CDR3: TGTGCCAGTACCTGGACTAGCTTAACAGATACGCAGTATTTT.

CDR3 nucleotide sequence: TGTGCCAGCAGCTGGGGGGGGCCGAGCTCCTACGAGCAGTACTTC. Translation gives CASSWGGPSSYEQYF. V and J are TRBV5-6 and TRBJ2-7, with a tentative D call TRBD2 (7 bases). The length of the CDR3 is 15 residues. Germline CDR1 SGHDT, CDR2 YYEEEE. Trimming removed 3 bases at V and 0 bases at J, with 13 bases between.

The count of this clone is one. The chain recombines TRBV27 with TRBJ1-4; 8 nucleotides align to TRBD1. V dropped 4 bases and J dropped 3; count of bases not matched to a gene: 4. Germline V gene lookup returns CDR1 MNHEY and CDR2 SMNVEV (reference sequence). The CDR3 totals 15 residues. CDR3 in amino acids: CASSSTGGSNEKLFF. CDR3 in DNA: TGTGCCAGCAGTTCCACAGGGGGATCTAATGAAAAACTGTTTTTT. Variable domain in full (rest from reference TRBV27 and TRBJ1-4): EAQVTQNPRYLITVTGKKLTVTCSQNMNHEYMSWYRQDPGLGLRQIYYSMNVEVTDKGDVPEGYKVSRKEKRNFPLILESPSPNQTSLYFCASSSTGGSNEKLFFGSGTQLSVL.

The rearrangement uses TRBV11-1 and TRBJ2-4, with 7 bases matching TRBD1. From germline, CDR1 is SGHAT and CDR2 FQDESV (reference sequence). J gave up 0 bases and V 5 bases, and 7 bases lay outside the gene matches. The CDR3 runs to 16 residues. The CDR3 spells CASSNDRVGAKNIQYF. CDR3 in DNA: TGTGCCAGCAGCAACGACAGGGTGGGAGCCAAAAACATTCAGTACTTC.